This is a list of T cell receptor beta chains from one sample in a study of blood T cells in healthy people across ages. MiXCR was run by TCRdb on the 5' RACE reads, yielding one entry per CDR3 protein. Among 900,000 to 950,000 distinct CDR3 sequences, around 29% were seen once, and the ten largest hold about 10%. These data also formed part of another study, on T cells of mothers and their children.

The material sequenced was blood. Every receptor here comes from a woman aged 40 to 49 in good health. Both conserved end residues are part of each CDR3. The D gene is left open where the match is weak. Not every row has a clone size; where given, it reads once, few, many or a size class.

CDR3 DNA,CDR3 protein,clone size,D gene,J gene,V gene
TGTGCCAGCAGCAAAGCAGGCGGGGCAAGGGGCAATCAGCCCCAGCATTTT,CASSKAGGARGNQPQHF,NA,NA,TRBJ1-5,TRBV21-1
TGCAGTGCAACAGGGTCAGGGGTCGACCGTAGCACAGATACGCAGTATTTT,CSATGSGVDRSTDTQYF,NA,NA,TRBJ2-3,TRBV20-1
TGTGCCAACAGCCCGCGGACTAGCGGGGCCTACGAGCAGTACTTC,CANSPRTSGAYEQYF,NA,TRBD2,TRBJ2-7,TRBV7-6
TGTGCCAGCAGTACCCGTCCCTACGAGCAGTTCTTC,CASSTRPYEQFF,NA,NA,TRBJ2-1,TRBV12-3/TRBV12-4
TGCAGCGTTGACGGCCGGATCACAGATACGCAGTATTTT,CSVDGRITDTQYF,few,NA,TRBJ2-3,TRBV29-1
TGTGCCAGCAGCTCCGGGGGGGCGAGAGATACGCAGTATTTT,CASSSGGARDTQYF,NA,TRBD2,TRBJ2-3,TRBV7-2
TGTGCCAGCAGTGGCACTCTCATATTGACAGGTAACGAGCAGTACTTC,CASSGTLILTGNEQYF,NA,NA,TRBJ2-7,TRBV28
TGCAGTGCTAGAAGGCAGCCACTAGCCAAAAACATTCAGTACTTC,CSARRQPLAKNIQYF,NA,NA,TRBJ2-4,TRBV20-1
TGCAGTGCTAGATTAAGCTACACTGAAGCTTTCTTT,CSARLSYTEAFF,NA,NA,TRBJ1-1,TRBV20-1
TGTGCCAGCAGCCCTCGGGGGAGCTCCTACAATGAGCAGTTCTTC,CASSPRGSSYNEQFF,many,NA,TRBJ2-1,TRBV18
TGTGCCACCAGCAGAGTCAGGACTAGCGGCCAAGAGACCCAGTACTTC,CATSRVRTSGQETQYF,NA,TRBD2,TRBJ2-5,TRBV15
TGTGCCAGCAGTGAATTTTCGGACAGACAAACTTCCTACGAGCAGTACTTC,CASSEFSDRQTSYEQYF,NA,NA,TRBJ2-7,TRBV2
TGCGCCAGCAGCCCAGAGTATGGTAGACCGAACACCGGGGAGCTGTTTTTT,CASSPEYGRPNTGELFF,NA,NA,TRBJ2-2,TRBV5-1
TGTGCCAGCAGCTTCCCGAGGACTAGCGGGGTCGGCACAGATACGCAGTATTTT,CASSFPRTSGVGTDTQYF,NA,TRBD2,TRBJ2-3,TRBV7-9
TGTGCCCTAAGAGGGCCGGGGGGTGAGCAGTTCTTC,CALRGPGGEQFF,NA,TRBD2,TRBJ2-1,TRBV11-2
TGTGCCAGCAGTTTGGGGGGCCGCCCGTACGAGCAGTACTTC,CASSLGGRPYEQYF,NA,NA,TRBJ2-7,TRBV27
TGTGCCAGCAGTTACCTGACTAGCGGGGGGGCGGGAGATACGCAGTATTTT,CASSYLTSGGAGDTQYF,few,TRBD2,TRBJ2-3,TRBV6-6
TGCAGTGCTAGACCCAGGGAGGTCGGGGAGCTGTTTTTT,CSARPREVGELFF,few,NA,TRBJ2-2,TRBV20-1
TGTGCCAGCAGCAGGGGCAGCCCCTACAATGAGCAGTTCTTC,CASSRGSPYNEQFF,NA,NA,TRBJ2-1,TRBV11-2
TGTGCCAGCAGCCGGGACAGGGAAGGAGCCTACGAGCAGTACTTC,CASSRDREGAYEQYF,many,TRBD1,TRBJ2-7,TRBV7-9
TGTGCCAGCAGTCCCAGCCTGACAGATACGCAGTATTTT,CASSPSLTDTQYF,NA,NA,TRBJ2-3,TRBV27
TGTGCCAGCAGCCCGTCAGATCTTGTTCCTTATAATTCACCCCTCCACTTT,CASSPSDLVPYNSPLHF,many,NA,TRBJ1-6,TRBV5-6
TGTGCCAGCAGTAATCCCGGGACAGGGGGCGAGCAGTACTTC,CASSNPGTGGEQYF,few,TRBD1,TRBJ2-7,TRBV6-2/TRBV6-3
TGCAGCGCCGTGGGGGGCGTGGGACAAGAGACCCAGTACTTC,CSAVGGVGQETQYF,few,NA,TRBJ2-5,TRBV20-1
TGTGCCAGCATCGGGGGTAATTCACCCCTCCACTTT,CASIGGNSPLHF,NA,NA,TRBJ1-6,TRBV28
TGCGCCAGCAGCTTCGATACCACAGGGAGGAGTGGCTACACCTTC,CASSFDTTGRSGYTF,NA,NA,TRBJ1-2,TRBV5-1
TGCGCCAGCAGCTTCGGCGACGGGGTAGTTACGCAGTATTTT,CASSFGDGVVTQYF,NA,NA,TRBJ2-3,TRBV5-1
TGTGCCAGCGCGGGCTCGGGACAGATCTGGTCGGATACGCAGTATTTT,CASAGSGQIWSDTQYF,NA,TRBD1,TRBJ2-3,TRBV9
TGCAGTGCTAAGCCCCTAGGGTCTGGGGTCAACGTCCTGACTTTC,CSAKPLGSGVNVLTF,NA,NA,TRBJ2-6,TRBV20-1
TGTGCCAGCTATTCAGCGGGGGGGGAGACCCAGTACTTC,CASYSAGGETQYF,NA,TRBD2,TRBJ2-5,TRBV28
TGTGCCAGCAGCTTCCGCGGCCGCGTCGATGGCTACACCTTC,CASSFRGRVDGYTF,many,NA,TRBJ1-2,TRBV11-2
TGTGCCAGCAGTTTAGGTAGGGAGCACTTGAACACTGAAGCTTTCTTT,CASSLGREHLNTEAFF,NA,NA,TRBJ1-1,TRBV12-3/TRBV12-4